This T cell receptor beta chain was observed in a study of shared clonotypes between healthy human individuals. Study-level information: A few men and two women, aged 18 to 49, were donors. The study's findings and limits: A handful of donors held approximately 4.5% of naive CD4 clonotypes in common.

CD45RA-negative memory and CD45RA+ naive subsets were split from the CD4+ cells. The CDR3 totals 16 residues. V trimming: 4 bases; J trimming: 3 bases; junction bases outside the gene matches: 12. The germline V gene has CDR1 SGDLS and CDR2 YYNGEE. The count of this clone is one. Its antigen is not known. TCRdb keeps only in-frame clones here, not all; method: immunoSEQ multiplex PCR. The table shows some 1,600,000 clones, with roughly 98% occurring only once. The source is a man aged 30 to 39 in good health. The V gene is TRBV9, the J gene TRBJ2-7; 8 nucleotides line up with TRBD1. Sequencing used naive CD4+ T cells sorted from blood. Subset meaning: CD45RA+ positively selected. The CDR3 bases are TGTGCCAGCAGCTCGCAGATCGGACAGGGCATCTACGAGCAGTACTTC. Translating gives CASSSQIGQGIYEQYF.